This TCR beta chain was found in a study of T-cell memory formation after mild COVID-19. General study points: Some SARS-CoV-2-responding clones were already detected in memory before infection.

The CDR3 runs 15 residues. Trimming cost V 3 bases and J 5 bases; bases outside gene matches: 3. CDR1 is SNHLY and CDR2 is FYNNEI in the germline V gene. This clonotype has more than one count but fewer than ten. What it recognizes is unknown. Using its own MiXCR run on the 5' RACE reads, TCRdb lists one record per CDR3 protein. This repertoire shows under 250,000 distinct CDR3 sequences, approximately 15% found once; its top ten account for 2% to 2.5%. The origin of this receptor is an adult woman who had mild COVID-19 (a few samples of this study predate the infection). Cell type and time point are not known. This chain joins TRBV2 and TRBJ2-5; 13 bases fit TRBD2. Sample: PBMCs or a T cell subset sorted from them (not recorded which). CDR3 DNA: TGTGCCAGCAGTGATCAGGGACTAGCGGGGGAGACCCAGTACTTC. This sequence encodes CASSDQGLAGETQYF.